The next 30 T cell receptor beta chains were all read from a single sample in a study of CD8 T cells in ankylosing spondylitis. Via MiXCR, TCRdb re-called the 5' RACE reads, giving one row per CDR3 protein. The table shows 290,000 or so distinct CDR3 sequences, with more than 20% occurring only once. Sample: blood, either unsorted or a sorted T cell fraction (not recorded which). The receptors were gathered from a female donor with ankylosing spondylitis or in good health (not recorded which).

V usage is TRBV6-5 and J usage is TRBJ2-3; no reliable D call. Trimming stripped 5 bases from V and 4 bases from J, with 7 bases between. The CDR3 contains 12 residues. Germline assignment: CDR1 MNHEY and CDR2 SVGAGI. CDR3: CASSTTADTQYF. DNA for the CDR3: TGTGCCAGCAGTACCACAGCAGATACGCAGTATTTT.

This clonotype was recorded at least ten times. The chain has TRBV12-3 or TRBV12-4 and TRBJ2-7, with 11 bases lining up with TRBD2. The CDR3 is 14 amino acids. With 5 bases clipped from V and 1 base from J, the junction kept 1 base outside the gene matches. The CDR3 loop is CASSGTSGSYEQYF. For the CDR3, the DNA is TGTGCCAGCAGTGGGACTAGCGGATCCTACGAGCAGTACTTC.

Points on this clonotype: A junction boundary mismatches the germline segment, possibly from a read error. V gene TRBV28 combines with J gene TRBJ2-1; 9 nucleotides match TRBD2. Germline V gene lookup returns CDR1 MDHEN and CDR2 SYDVKM. The CDR3 runs 11 residues. CDR3 sequence reads: CASSLRTSVVF. CDR3 bases: TGTGCCAGCAGTCTCCGGACTAGCGTGGTCTTC.

This clonotype was recorded a few times. The chain uses TRBV5-6 and TRBJ2-7; D unresolved. Trimming took off 1 base at V and 3 bases at J, with 2 bases between the two ends. This CDR3 region has 11 residues. Germline V gene data show CDR1 as SGHDT and CDR2 as YYEEEE. CDR3: CASSLFYEQYF. CDR3 sequence (DNA): TGTGCCAGCAGCTTGTTCTACGAGCAGTACTTC.

The chain uses TRBV6-2 or TRBV6-3 and TRBJ1-6; D not resolved. Germline V gene sequence: CDR1 MNHEY, CDR2 SVGEGT. V shed 6 bases and J shed 7 bases, with 16 bases lying between them. The CDR3 consists of 15 residues. The CDR3 spells CASSLVRTDNSPLHF. In nucleotides, the CDR3 is TGTGCCAGCAGCCTTGTACGTACGGACAATTCACCCCTCCACTTT.

A few counts support this clonotype. The chain carries TRBV20-1 and TRBJ2-1; 7 bases are shared with TRBD1. CDR3 length equals 14 residues. Germline lookup yields CDR1 DFQATT and CDR2 SNEGSKA (reference sequence). V shed 1 base and J 9 bases; nucleotides not matched to a gene: 9. Here the CDR3 reads CSARARVRGREQFF. Written as DNA, the CDR3 is TGCAGTGCTAGAGCCAGAGTTAGGGGGCGTGAGCAGTTCTTC.

This clonotype was counted at least ten times. The CDR3, as DNA: TGTGCCATCAGTGAAAAGGACGGAAACTATGGCTACACCTTC. Residues: CAISEKDGNYGYTF. The chain is built from TRBV10-3 and TRBJ1-2; D not resolved. CDR3 length: 14 residues. Germline CDR1 reads ENHRY; CDR2 reads SYGVKD. V gave up 3 bases and J gave up 2 bases, with 10 bases separating them.

This clonotype was seen a handful of times. The rearrangement joins TRBV20-1 to TRBJ2-7; no reliable D call. The CDR3 extends over 12 amino acids. V shed 5 bases and J shed 3 bases, with 11 bases lying between them. Germline-derived CDR1 and CDR2 are DFQATT and SNEGSKA (reference sequence). The CDR3 protein is CSAGRIVYEQYF. The CDR3 DNA reads as TGCAGTGCTGGCCGGATTGTCTACGAGCAGTACTTC.

The gene calls are TRBV5-5 and TRBJ2-3; 7 nucleotides match TRBD2. CDR1 and CDR2 (germline): SGHKS, YYEKEE (reference sequence). The V gene end was trimmed by 2 bases and the J gene end by 5 bases; junction bases not matched to a gene: 8. The CDR3 has 15 amino acids. The CDR3 loop reads CASSFMAGAEDTQYF. The DNA of the CDR3 is TGTGCCAGCAGCTTTATGGCGGGAGCTGAAGATACGCAGTATTTT.

This chain links TRBV20-1 with TRBJ2-3, with TRBD2 matching 10 bases. Germline CDR1 reads DFQATT; CDR2 reads SNEGSKA (reference sequence). V lost 6 bases to trimming and J lost 10 bases; unmatched junction nucleotides: 13. The CDR3 length is 14 residues. CDR3: CSAPTSGQWEAQYF. Written as DNA, the CDR3 is TGCAGTGCCCCGACTAGCGGGCAATGGGAGGCGCAGTATTTT.

This clonotype was picked up a small number of times. This chain joins TRBV6-1 and TRBJ2-7; the match to TRBD2 covers 8 bases. The CDR3 has 14 amino acids. V trimming: 4 bases; J trimming: 4 bases; junction bases outside the gene matches: 6. CDR1 MNHNS and CDR2 SASEGT come from the germline V gene. The CDR3 DNA follows: TGTGCCAGCAGTGCGGGAGGGCCTAGGTACGAGCAGTACTTC. As protein: CASSAGGPRYEQYF.

This rearrangement joins TRBV12-3 or TRBV12-4 to TRBJ2-1, with D unclear. The CDR3 extends over 11 amino acids. The V end lost 3 bases, the J end lost 14 bases, and 11 bases lay between the germline ends. This CDR3 reads CASSFGRQEFF. CDR3 nucleotide sequence: TGTGCCAGCAGTTTTGGCCGCCAGGAGTTCTTC.

The V call is TRBV7-2, the J call TRBJ2-5; 9 bases are a match to TRBD1. Germline values: CDR1 SGHTA, CDR2 FQGNSA. The trim removed 5 bases at V and 6 bases at J, leaving 7 bases unmatched. There are 14 residues in the CDR3. The CDR3 region is CASSLTGGAQTQYF. CDR3 DNA: TGTGCCAGCAGCCTCACAGGGGGCGCCCAGACCCAGTACTTC.

This chain links TRBV5-1 with TRBJ2-5; 9 bases map to TRBD1. The junction had 8 bases not matched to a gene; V was cut back by 4 bases and J by 10 bases. This CDR3 has 13 residues. Germline V gives CDR1 SGHRS, CDR2 YFSETQ. The CDR3 spells CASSPGQGTYQYF. DNA for the CDR3: TGCGCCAGCAGCCCTGGACAGGGGACCTACCAGTACTTC.

This clonotype was seen at least ten times. The chain links TRBV29-1 to TRBJ2-1; tentatively, D is TRBD2 (5 bases). The CDR3 runs 13 residues. Per the germline V gene, CDR1 is SQVTM and CDR2 is ANQGSEA. Trimming removed 2 bases at V and 5 bases at J, with 10 bases between. The CDR3 sequence is CSVESVRDNEQFF. For the CDR3, the DNA is TGCAGCGTTGAATCTGTGCGGGACAATGAGCAGTTCTTC.

This sequence joins TRBV20-1 and TRBJ2-7, with D possibly TRBD2 on 6 matching bases. Trimming removed 0 bases at V and 7 bases at J, with 16 bases between. The CDR3 is made up of 14 amino acids. The germline CDR1 and CDR2 sequences are DFQATT and SNEGSKA (reference sequence). DNA of the CDR3: TGCAGTGCTAGAGAGGGGACTGGCTCTGGGGAGCAGTACTTC. Its translation: CSAREGTGSGEQYF.

The chain links TRBV29-1 to TRBJ2-2; 9 nucleotides agree with TRBD2. Germline trimming cut 4 bases from V and 5 bases from J; bases unmatched to any gene: 5. Germline-derived CDR1 and CDR2 are SQVTM and ANQGSEA. The CDR3 runs to 14 residues. The CDR3 DNA follows: TGCAGCGTTGTGGCGGGAGGGGATACCGGGGAGCTGTTTTTT. The encoded protein is CSVVAGGDTGELFF.

This clonotype was counted at least ten times. CDR3 region: CASSLSQRQGAQYF. The CDR3 DNA follows: TGTGCCAGCAGTTTATCGCAGAGACAGGGCGCGCAGTACTTC. V is TRBV27 and J is TRBJ2-7; 7 nucleotides match TRBD1. Germline V gene sequence: CDR1 MNHEY, CDR2 SMNVEV (reference sequence). CDR3 length: 14 residues. Trimming removed 0 bases from V and 9 bases from J; junction bases left unmatched: 8.

Note on this clonotype: A clone one base away is much larger, so this may be a read error. This rearrangement joins TRBV6-1 to TRBJ1-2; D might be TRBD1 (5 bases). Trimming stripped 6 bases from V and 6 bases from J, with 8 bases between. The CDR3 has 11 residues. CDR1 and CDR2 from the germline V gene are MNHNS and SASEGT. CDR3 sequence (DNA): TGTGCCAGCAGGAGAGGGGATGGCTACACCTTC. Translating gives CASRRGDGYTF.

The rearrangement uses TRBV5-1 and TRBJ2-3; TRBD2 matches at 11 bases. This CDR3 has 17 amino acids. Germline values: CDR1 SGHRS, CDR2 YFSETQ. The ends lost 0 bases at V and 2 bases at J; junction bases unmatched: 5. CDR3 sequence (DNA): TGCGCCAGCAGCTTGGTGGCTAGCGGGAGGTCCACAGATACGCAGTATTTT. Its protein product is CASSLVASGRSTDTQYF.

This clonotype was observed at least ten times. CDR3 amino acids: CSGVSDTDTQYF. CDR3 coding DNA: TGCAGTGGGGTTAGCGACACAGATACGCAGTATTTT. The chain uses TRBV20-1 and TRBJ2-3, with D possibly being TRBD2 (5 bases). The CDR3 extends over 12 amino acids. Germline assignment: CDR1 DFQATT and CDR2 SNEGSKA (reference sequence). V lost 7 bases, J lost 2 bases, and 10 bases lay in between.

This clonotype turned up a few times. This rearrangement joins TRBV7-2 to TRBJ1-5, with D tentatively TRBD1 (5 bases). The CDR3 is 13 amino acids. Trimming took 5 bases from V and 6 from J, leaving 11 bases between them. CDR1 is SGHTA and CDR2 is FQGNSA in the germline V gene. CDR3 DNA sequence: TGTGCCAGCAGCGGAGGGGTGGCTCAGCCCCAGCATTTT. This encodes CASSGGVAQPQHF.

This rearrangement joins TRBV7-2 to TRBJ2-2; D ambiguous. The CDR3 covers 16 residues. Trimming took off 1 base at V and 0 bases at J, with 9 bases between the two ends. Germline-derived CDR1 and CDR2 are SGHTA and FQGNSA. CDR3 sequence reads: CASSLEASSNTGELFF. CDR3 nucleotides: TGTGCCAGCAGCTTAGAGGCTAGTTCGAACACCGGGGAGCTGTTTTTT. Full variable domain (rest looked up from reference TRBV7-2 and TRBJ2-2): GAGVSQSPSNKVTEKGKDVELRCDPISGHTALYWYRQSLGQGLEFLIYFQGNSAPDKSGLPSDRFSAERTGGSVSTLTIQRTQQEDSAVYLCASSLEASSNTGELFFGEGSRLTVL.

This clonotype came up a few times. The V call is TRBV5-6, the J call TRBJ2-3; TRBD2 might be the D (5 bases). CDR1 and CDR2 (germline): SGHDT, YYEEEE. The V gene lost 3 bases and the J gene lost 7 bases, with 21 bases spanning the gap. This CDR3 region has 16 residues. CDR3 bases: TGTGCCAGCAGCTCCGTGGGAGCGGATGGGATAAATACGCAGTATTTT. Translation gives CASSSVGADGINTQYF.

The sample holds a few counts of this clonotype. The chain links TRBV29-1 to TRBJ2-1, with no clear D. Trimming removed 6 bases at V and 10 bases at J, with 19 bases between. The V gene's germline CDR1 is SQVTM and CDR2 ANQGSEA. The CDR3 spans 13 residues. CDR3 DNA: TGCAGCGTGTTTTTAGAACCCCAGAAAGAGCAGTTCTTC. Amino acids: CSVFLEPQKEQFF.

The gene calls are TRBV20-1 and TRBJ2-2; 8 bases match TRBD2. The CDR3 spans 14 residues. Germline V CDR1 and CDR2: DFQATT, SNEGSKA (reference sequence). Trimming took 4 bases from V and 4 from J; bases not matched to a gene: 5. Here the CDR3 reads CSATRTSPTGELFF. The CDR3 DNA reads TGCAGTGCTACGCGGACTAGCCCCACCGGGGAGCTGTTTTTT.

The chain has TRBV7-6 and TRBJ2-1, with TRBD2 identical over 9 bases. Germline trimming cut 5 bases from V and 5 bases from J; bases unmatched to any gene: 7. The length of the CDR3 is 15 residues. Germline assignment: CDR1 SGHVS and CDR2 FNYEAQ. CDR3 nucleotides: TGTGCCAGCAGCAGGCGGGAGGGCCTCCACAATGAGCAGTTCTTC. This sequence encodes CASSRREGLHNEQFF.

This clonotype was seen a handful of times. Lacking the conserved final phenylalanine or tryptophan, this CDR3 likely reflects a read error. This chain uses TRBV11-2 with TRBJ2-7; tentative D call: TRBD2 (5 bases). Germline CDR1 SGHAT, CDR2 FQNNGV. Trimming took 4 bases from V and 3 from J, leaving 7 bases between them. The CDR3 has 12 amino acids. For the CDR3, the DNA is TGTGCCAGCAGCTCGGCGGGCTACGAGCAGTACCTC. It is translated as CASSSAGYEQYL.

As to this clonotype: It may be a read error: a sequence one base away is much more abundant. The chain employs TRBV29-1 and TRBJ2-1; 8 nucleotides agree with TRBD1. Germline loops: CDR1 SQVTM, CDR2 ANQGSEA. The CDR3 has 13 residues. The DNA of the CDR3 is TGCAGCGTTGAACAGGGGGCCCCCAATGACCAGTTCTTC. Its protein product is CSVEQGAPNDQFF.

J is TRBJ2-6 and V is TRBV7-3; D may be TRBD2 (6 bases). The germline CDR1 and CDR2 sequences are SGHTA and FQGTGA. This CDR3 is built from 21 residues. V dropped 1 base and J dropped 0 bases, with 22 bases sitting between them. This chain's CDR3 is CASSLKGLGRTLRSGANVLTF. The CDR3 DNA reads TGTGCCAGCAGCTTAAAGGGACTCGGACGGACCCTCCGCTCTGGGGCCAACGTCCTGACTTTC. Looking up the rest from reference TRBV7-3 and TRBJ2-6 gives the full variable domain: GAGVSQTPSNKVTEKGKYVELRCDPISGHTALYWYRQSLGQGPEFLIYFQGTGAADDSGLPNDRFFAVRPEGSVSTLKIQRTERGDSAVYLCASSLKGLGRTLRSGANVLTFGAGSRLTVL.